This paragraph covers one T cell receptor (beta chain) sequence. The junction departs from the called germline gene at one end, perhaps through a read error. Clones were read by immunoSEQ multiplex PCR, and TCRdb kept only the in-frame ones, dropping some. This table has some 700,000 clones, about nine tenths appearing once. This sample was taken from a study of blood T cell repertoires in COVID-19. Study-level background: T cells, B-cell-depleted T cells, or PBMCs provided the cDNA or gDNA that served as material.

CDR1 and CDR2 (germline): GTSNPN, SVGIG (reference sequence). The CDR3 extends over 12 amino acids. V and J are TRBV30 and TRBJ1-6; D is possibly TRBD1 (6 bases). Sequencing was performed on peripheral blood. The TCR sequence derives from a woman aged 18-29 years with acute or convalescent COVID-19. The CDR3 region has the DNA TGTGCTTGGACTACAGGGAAATCACCCCTCCACTTT. This encodes CAWTTGKSPLHF.